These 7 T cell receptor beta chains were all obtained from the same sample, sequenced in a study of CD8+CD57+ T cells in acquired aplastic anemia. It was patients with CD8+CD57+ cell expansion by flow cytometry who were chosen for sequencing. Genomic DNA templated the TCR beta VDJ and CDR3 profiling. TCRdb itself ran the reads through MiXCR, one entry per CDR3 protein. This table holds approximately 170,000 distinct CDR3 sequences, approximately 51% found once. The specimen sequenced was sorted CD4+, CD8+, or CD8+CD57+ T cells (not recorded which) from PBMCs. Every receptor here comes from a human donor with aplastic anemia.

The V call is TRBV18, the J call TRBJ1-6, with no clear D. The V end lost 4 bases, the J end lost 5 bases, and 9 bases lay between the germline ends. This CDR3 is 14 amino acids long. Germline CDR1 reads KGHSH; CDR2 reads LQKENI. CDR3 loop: CASSQVEHNSPLHF. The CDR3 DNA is TGTGCCAGCTCACAAGTCGAACATAATTCACCCCTCCACTTT.

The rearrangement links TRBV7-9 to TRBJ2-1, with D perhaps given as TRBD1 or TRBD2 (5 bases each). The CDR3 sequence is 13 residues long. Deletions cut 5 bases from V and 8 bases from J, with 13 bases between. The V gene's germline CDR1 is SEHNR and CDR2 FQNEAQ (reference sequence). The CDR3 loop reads CASSGGGADEQFF. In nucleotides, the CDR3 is TGTGCCAGCAGCGGAGGTGGGGCCGATGAGCAGTTCTTC.

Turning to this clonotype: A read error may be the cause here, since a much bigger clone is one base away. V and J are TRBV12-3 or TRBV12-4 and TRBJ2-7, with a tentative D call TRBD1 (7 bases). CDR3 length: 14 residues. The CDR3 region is CACSTRQGSGEQYV. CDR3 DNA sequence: TGTGCCTGCAGTACGAGACAGGGTAGCGGCGAGCAGTACGTC.

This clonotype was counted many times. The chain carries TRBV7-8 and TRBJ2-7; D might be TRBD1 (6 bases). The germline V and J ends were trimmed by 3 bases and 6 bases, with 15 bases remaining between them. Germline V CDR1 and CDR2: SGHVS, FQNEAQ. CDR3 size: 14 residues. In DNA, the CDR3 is TGTGCCAGCAGCTTCAGGGGACCGGTCGGCGAGCAGTACGTC. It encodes CASSFRGPVGEQYV.

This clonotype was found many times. This CDR3 reads CASSLASGRGTHEQYF. DNA of the CDR3: TGTGCCAGCAGCTTAGCGAGTGGTCGGGGGACCCACGAGCAGTACTTC. The V call is TRBV7-9, the J call TRBJ2-7; weak D call: TRBD2 (6 bases). With 0 bases removed from V and 5 bases from J, the gap between germline ends came to 17 bases. Germline CDR1 and CDR2: SEHNR and FQNEAQ (reference sequence). The CDR3 length is 16 residues.

This chain's CDR3 is CASTGQGSVYEQYF. The CDR3 DNA sequence: TGTGCCAGTACAGGACAGGGTTCAGTCTACGAGCAGTACTTC. The rearrangement joins TRBV19 to TRBJ2-7; 8 positions match TRBD1. With 7 bases clipped from V and 3 bases from J, the junction kept 8 bases outside the gene matches. Germline lookup yields CDR1 LNHDA and CDR2 SQIVND (reference sequence). This CDR3 region has 14 residues. The whole variable domain, remainder taken from reference TRBV19 and TRBJ2-7, is DGGITQSPKYLFRKEGQNVTLSCEQNLNHDAMYWYRQDPGQGLRLIYYSQIVNDFQKGDIAEGYSVSREKKESFPLTVTSAQKNPTAFYLCASTGQGSVYEQYFGPGTRLTVT.

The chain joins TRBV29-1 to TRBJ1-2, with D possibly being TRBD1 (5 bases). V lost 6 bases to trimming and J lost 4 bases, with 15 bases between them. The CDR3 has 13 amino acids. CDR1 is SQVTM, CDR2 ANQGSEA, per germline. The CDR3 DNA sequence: TGCAGCGTAACCGGGACCCAATTCTATGGCTACACCTTC. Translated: CSVTGTQFYGYTF.